The clone carrying this TCR beta chain was seen once. No antigen is known for it. The germline gene is not matched at one end of the junction; a read error may be the cause. The sample belongs to a study of T cell repertoires in cytomegalovirus infection. For the study at large: Use of recently identified HLA-C-restricted and well-studied HLA-B-restricted CMV epitopes was part of the study. Public TCR beta signatures provided an indication of both CMV infection and a matching HLA type.

General study findings and limits: Pooled public TCR beta family frequency picked out CMV carriers with the relevant HLA. Predominance within the ex vivo response was attributable to HLA-C-restricted CMV-specific TCR beta clonotypes.

TCRdb processed the reads anew with MiXCR; each CDR3 protein has one entry. The data hold about 570,000 distinct CDR3 sequences, with about 39% observed a single time. This CDR3 is 13 amino acids long. The germline CDR1 and CDR2 sequences are SGHTA and FQGNSA. The sample in question was cultured PBMCs, obtained from culture after CMV antigen stimulation. The receptor was isolated from a human donor in good health (CMV status not recorded). Some clones in this sample may be carry-over from other donors' samples. V and J are TRBV7-2 and TRBJ1-2; no clear D. The CDR3 nucleotides read TGTGCCAGCAGCTTAGCACAGAACTATGGCAACACCTTC. Protein product: CASSLAQNYGNTF. The full variable domain, completed using reference TRBV7-2 and TRBJ1-2, is GAGVSQSPSNKVTEKGKDVELRCDPISGHTALYWYRQSLGQGLEFLIYFQGNSAPDKSGLPSDRFSAERTGGSVSTLTIQRTQQEDSAVYLCASSLAQNYGNTFGSGTRLTVV.